The 26 T cell receptor beta chains below were found in one sample sequenced in a study of CD4 T cells in relation to SARS-CoV-2 and coronaviruses (dated by TCRdb to about 2021). Receptors were amplified or captured by the immunoSEQ multiplex PCR assay. TCRdb holds this immuneACCESS table with in-frame rearrangements only. Some clones are missing; in checked studies, unresolved V genes explain under half, and the rest has no known cause. In all, the sample holds tens of thousands of clones, and around 90% of those were seen once. Jointly, the top ten make up about 0.4% of the sample. Source material: naive CD4+ T cells from PBMCs. Read against the paper, the sample's cell subset or site label means: naive CD4+ T cells isolated by negative enrichment. Every receptor here comes from an adult with COVID-19.

The chain carries TRBV7-8 and TRBJ2-1; TRBD2 might be the D (6 bases). The CDR3 totals 17 residues. Germline V gives CDR1 SGHVS, CDR2 FQNEAQ. V lost 3 bases and J lost 3, with 18 bases in between. The CDR3 region is CASSFGRLVRDYNEQFF. The DNA of the CDR3 is TGTGCCAGCAGCTTCGGACGACTAGTCCGCGACTACAATGAGCAGTTCTTC.

This clone showed up just a few times. The chain couples TRBV7-9 to TRBJ1-5; TRBD1 might be the D (5 bases). CDR3 length equals 13 residues. The V end was cut by 5 bases, the J end by 6 bases, with 11 bases between. Germline values: CDR1 SEHNR, CDR2 FQNEAQ (reference sequence). The CDR3 reads CASSRDGGQPQHF. CDR3 sequence (DNA): TGTGCCAGCAGCCGGGACGGGGGTCAGCCCCAGCATTTT.

The chain couples TRBV6-1 to TRBJ2-6; no clear D. Germline CDR1 is MNHNS and CDR2 is SASEGT. There are 15 residues in the CDR3. Trimming took off 0 bases at V and 0 bases at J, with 3 bases between the two ends. CDR3: CASSEADSGANVLTF. The CDR3 nucleotides are TGTGCCAGCAGTGAAGCGGACTCTGGGGCCAACGTCCTGACTTTC.

This clone came up once. This sequence joins TRBV7-2 and TRBJ1-5; 7 nucleotides line up with TRBD1. The CDR3 runs to 18 residues. CDR1 is SGHTA, CDR2 FQGNSA, per germline. V lost 1 base and J lost 6; bases outside the gene matches: 15. The CDR3: CASSLGRSTGTGIQPQHF. DNA of the CDR3: TGTGCCAGCAGCTTAGGGCGGTCGACAGGGACGGGAATTCAGCCCCAGCATTTT.

The chain uses TRBV5-4 and TRBJ2-5; D is perhaps TRBD2 (6 bases). This CDR3 has 13 amino acids. CDR1 is SGHNT, CDR2 YYREEE, per germline (reference sequence). Trimming removed 0 bases at V and 9 bases at J, with 12 bases between. The CDR3 bases are TGTGCCAGCAGCTTGGTAGGCGGGACGGCCCAGTACTTC. Amino acid sequence: CASSLVGGTAQYF.

This clone occurred once. This CDR3 reads CASSQGVTEAPSEKLFF. The CDR3 region has the DNA TGCGCCAGCAGCCAAGGAGTAACCGAAGCGCCTAGTGAAAAACTGTTTTTT. The J gene is TRBJ1-4, the V gene TRBV4-1; no clear D. The V gene lost 1 base and the J gene lost 7 bases, with 19 bases spanning the gap. CDR3 size: 17 residues. The germline V gene has CDR1 MGHRA and CDR2 YSYEKL.

This clone appeared once. CDR3 DNA: TGTGCCACTTACTGGGCAGGGGTCGGGGCCAACGTCCTGACTTTC. Protein: CATYWAGVGANVLTF. The V and J genes are TRBV7-8 and TRBJ2-6; TRBD1 might be the D (6 bases). Germline V lookup: CDR1 SGHVS, CDR2 FQNEAQ. Trimming stripped 10 bases from V and 4 bases from J, with 17 bases between. CDR3 length: 15 residues.

The chain combines TRBV11-2 with TRBJ2-1, with D unresolved. V was cut by 0 bases and J by 15 bases, with 12 bases left in between. Germline CDR1 and CDR2: SGHAT and FQNNGV. The CDR3 has 12 residues. CDR3 amino acids: CASSLELVVPFF. Here the CDR3 DNA reads TGTGCCAGCAGCTTAGAATTGGTCGTGCCGTTCTTC.

This clone was observed once. This chain links TRBV19 with TRBJ2-7; 7 bases align to TRBD2. Germline assignment: CDR1 LNHDA and CDR2 SQIVND (reference sequence). The V and J ends lost 10 bases and 0 bases, in that order; junction bases with no gene match: 9. This CDR3 contains 14 residues. The CDR3 reads CATWGGGPSYEQYF. As DNA, the CDR3 is TGTGCCACCTGGGGGGGAGGCCCCTCCTACGAGCAGTACTTC. Together with reference TRBV19 and TRBJ2-7, the CDR3 gives the full variable domain: DGGITQSPKYLFRKEGQNVTLSCEQNLNHDAMYWYRQDPGQGLRLIYYSQIVNDFQKGDIAEGYSVSREKKESFPLTVTSAQKNPTAFYLCATWGGGPSYEQYFGPGTRLTVT.

The gene calls are TRBV13 and TRBJ2-3; 14 bases agree with TRBD2. The CDR3 extends over 18 amino acids. Germline CDR1 PRHDT, CDR2 FYEKMQ (reference sequence). V shed 5 bases, J shed 3 bases, and the junction held 10 bases outside the gene matches. In DNA, the CDR3 is TGTGCCAGCAGCGAACTGACTAGCGGGAGGGCCGAGACAGATACGCAGTATTTT. This sequence encodes CASSELTSGRAETDTQYF.

The CDR3 protein is CASSALGGQTYEQYF. The CDR3 coding sequence is TGTGCCAGCAGCGCCCTGGGGGGGCAGACCTACGAGCAGTACTTC. The chain uses TRBV9 and TRBJ2-7; perhaps TRBD2 as D (7 bases). With 3 bases removed from V and 2 bases from J, the gap between germline ends came to 15 bases. Germline-derived CDR1 and CDR2 are SGDLS and YYNGEE. CDR3 length: 15 residues.

V is TRBV19 and J is TRBJ1-4; D gene uncertain. The V end lost 9 bases, the J end lost 7 bases, and 27 bases lay between the germline ends. The germline V gene has CDR1 LNHDA and CDR2 SQIVND (reference sequence). The CDR3 length is 17 residues. This chain's CDR3 is CASSGSPSGNLIEKLFF. The CDR3 bases are TGTGCCAGCTCTGGATCGCCCTCAGGCAACTTGATTGAAAAACTGTTTTTT.

The genes are TRBV10-3 and TRBJ2-3; TRBD2 aligns across 10 bases. The CDR3 is 15 residues long. The J segment lost 1 base and the V segment lost 5 bases, leaving 3 bases of the junction unmatched. CDR1 is ENHRY, CDR2 SYGVKD, per germline. The CDR3 nucleotides are TGTGCCATCAGTCCTAGCGGGAGTCGCACAGATACGCAGTATTTT. Its translation is CAISPSGSRTDTQYF.

The chain couples TRBV29-1 to TRBJ2-5; D gene uncertain. Trimming stripped 7 bases from V and 0 bases from J, with 12 bases between. Germline assignment: CDR1 SQVTM and CDR2 ANQGSEA. The CDR3 runs to 13 residues. As DNA, the CDR3 is TGCAGCGCCGTGGGCACGCACCAAGAGACCCAGTACTTC. It translates to CSAVGTHQETQYF.

This chain uses TRBV28 with TRBJ2-7; D may be TRBD1 or TRBD2 (5 bases each). The length of the CDR3 is 14 residues. Germline V lookup: CDR1 MDHEN, CDR2 SYDVKM. Trimming pared 7 bases from V and 4 bases from J, leaving 17 bases between. This CDR3 is CASTTSGQGYEQYF. The CDR3 DNA sequence: TGTGCCAGCACCACGTCGGGGCAGGGTTACGAGCAGTACTTC.

The chain employs TRBV18 and TRBJ2-2; no firm D call. CDR1 KGHSH and CDR2 LQKENI come from the germline V gene. The CDR3 length is 13 residues. V was cut by 0 bases and J by 4 bases, with 3 bases left in between. The CDR3 region has the DNA TGTGCCAGCTCACCACCGTCCACCGGGGAGCTGTTTTTT. It yields the protein CASSPPSTGELFF.

V gene TRBV10-3 combines with J gene TRBJ2-3; 7 nucleotides match TRBD2. V lost 6 bases and J lost 3; bases outside the gene matches: 3. Germline CDR1 is ENHRY and CDR2 is SYGVKD. The CDR3 is made up of 13 amino acids. The CDR3 region is CAISWRETDTQYF. The CDR3 DNA is TGTGCCATCAGCTGGCGGGAGACAGATACGCAGTATTTT.

The genes are TRBV7-9 and TRBJ2-5; no definite D call. Germline V gene data show CDR1 as SEHNR and CDR2 as FQNEAQ (reference sequence). The V end lost 5 bases, the J end lost 3 bases, and 13 bases lay between the germline ends. The CDR3 sequence is 14 residues long. The CDR3: CASSVVWGKETQYF. CDR3 coding DNA: TGTGCCAGCAGCGTTGTGTGGGGAAAAGAGACCCAGTACTTC.

In this sample, this clone turned up once. This chain joins TRBV11-2 and TRBJ2-3; no firm D call. Trimming shortened V by 0 bases and J by 4 bases, and 11 bases separated the two germline ends. Germline CDR1 reads SGHAT; CDR2 reads FQNNGV. The CDR3 length is 15 residues. CDR3 residues: CASSLELSSSDTQYF. CDR3 DNA: TGTGCCAGCAGCTTAGAACTTAGTAGTTCAGATACGCAGTATTTT.

V and J are TRBV5-1 and TRBJ2-7; weak D call: TRBD2 (5 bases). V was pared by 0 bases and J by 6 bases, with 16 bases between. Germline CDR1 reads SGHRS; CDR2 reads YFSETQ. This CDR3 comprises 15 residues. Here the CDR3 DNA reads TGCGCCAGCAGCTTGGTAGGAGGCCCCAGCTCCGAGCAGTACTTC. Protein product: CASSLVGGPSSEQYF.

The V call is TRBV28, the J call TRBJ2-7; D is tentatively TRBD1 or TRBD2 (6 bases each). This CDR3 is built from 16 residues. Trimming stripped 4 bases from V and 5 bases from J, with 21 bases between. Germline CDR1 reads MDHEN; CDR2 reads SYDVKM. CDR3 region: CASSSRSRDTPDEQYF. CDR3 in DNA: TGTGCCAGCAGTTCCCGATCGCGGGACACTCCTGACGAGCAGTACTTC.

The CDR3 bases are TGTGCCAGCAGCTTAAGGCTCGCGGGACACCGGGACAATGAGCAGTTCTTC. Protein product: CASSLRLAGHRDNEQFF. This chain joins TRBV11-2 and TRBJ2-1; D possibly matches TRBD1 or TRBD2 (6 bases each). The CDR3 totals 17 residues. The V and J ends lost 2 bases and 5 bases respectively, with 19 bases between them. Germline-derived CDR1 and CDR2 are SGHAT and FQNNGV.

The chain links TRBV24-1 to TRBJ2-1; D possibly matches TRBD1 or TRBD2 (5 bases each). Germline lookup yields CDR1 KGHDR and CDR2 SFDVKD. This CDR3 has 16 amino acids. V was shortened by 1 base and J by 0 bases, with 9 bases between the two germline ends. CDR3 amino acids: CATSDFEGSSYNEQFF. The CDR3 region has the DNA TGTGCCACCAGTGATTTTGAGGGGAGCTCCTACAATGAGCAGTTCTTC.

The V call is TRBV6-2 or TRBV6-3, the J call TRBJ1-1; 9 positions agree with TRBD1. Unmatched junction bases numbered 12, after V lost 5 bases and J lost 8 bases. The germline V gene encodes CDR1 MNHEY and CDR2 SVGEGT. The CDR3 loop spans 15 amino acids. In nucleotides, the CDR3 is TGTGCCAGCAGTCGCGCCGGGACAGGGAATACCGAAGCTTTCTTT. This codes for CASSRAGTGNTEAFF.

V is TRBV7-9 and J is TRBJ2-3; D is perhaps TRBD1 or TRBD2 (5 bases each). Germline V gene data show CDR1 as SEHNR and CDR2 as FQNEAQ (reference sequence). V was trimmed by 5 bases and J by 7 bases, leaving 25 bases between them. CDR3 length equals 17 residues. This CDR3 reads CASSHRDPGFLTNTQYF. The CDR3 DNA reads as TGTGCCAGCAGCCACCGGGACCCAGGGTTCCTGACAAATACGCAGTATTTT. The entire variable domain, with the rest obtained from reference TRBV7-9 and TRBJ2-3, is as follows: DTGVSQNPRHKITKRGQNVTFRCDPISEHNRLYWYRQTLGQGPEFLTYFQNEAQLEKSRLLSDRFSAERPKGSFSTLEIQRTEQGDSAMYLCASSHRDPGFLTNTQYFGPGTRLTVL.

This clone came up once. The J gene is TRBJ2-3, the V gene TRBV11-2; 7 positions match TRBD2. V shed 5 bases, J shed 2 bases, and the junction held 7 bases outside the gene matches. Germline CDR1 and CDR2: SGHAT and FQNNGV. CDR3 length: 15 residues. This chain's CDR3 is CASSPASGPTDTQYF. DNA of the CDR3: TGTGCCAGCAGCCCCGCTAGCGGACCCACAGATACGCAGTATTTT.